Presented here are 24 T cell receptor beta chains from one specimen sequenced in a study of T-cell reconstitution after alpha-beta-depleted transplantation in children. Using unique molecular identifiers, the investigators prepared the TCRbeta library. TCRdb analysed the PCR reads with MiXCR anew, one entry per CDR3 protein. The sample lists fewer than 350,000 distinct CDR3 sequences; 9.5% to 13% were seen once. Specimen: PBMCs, collected before TCRalphabeta/CD19-depleted stem cell transplant. The receptors here all came from a boy less than two years old with acute myeloid leukemia, due to receive a stem cell transplant.

This clonotype was found a few times. The genes are TRBV5-1 and TRBJ2-1; 10 bases match TRBD1. Looked up from germline, CDR1 is SGHRS and CDR2 is YFSETQ. The CDR3 covers 15 residues. Trimming cost V 4 bases and J 4 bases; bases outside gene matches: 5. In DNA form, the CDR3 reads TGCGCCAGCAGCGCTTTGGGACAGGGGTACAATGAGCAGTTCTTC. Encoded protein: CASSALGQGYNEQFF.

Ten or more counts support this clonotype. This chain uses TRBV5-1 with TRBJ1-1; 7 nucleotides match TRBD1. Per the germline V gene, CDR1 is SGHRS and CDR2 is YFSETQ. The V and J ends lost 0 bases and 1 base, in that order; junction bases with no gene match: 3. The CDR3 has 15 residues. The DNA for the CDR3 is TGCGCCAGCAGCTTGGGGGACAGACCGAACACTGAAGCTTTCTTT. Protein sequence: CASSLGDRPNTEAFF.

This clonotype was observed many times. The rearrangement uses TRBV14 and TRBJ2-5; no clear D gene. CDR1 is SGHDN and CDR2 is FVKESK in the germline V gene. The germline V and J ends were trimmed by 4 bases and 2 bases, with 17 bases remaining between them. This CDR3 has 16 amino acids. CDR3 nucleotide sequence: TGTGCCAGCAGCCCCCCAGCATGGGTAGGGCAAGAGACCCAGTACTTC. Protein: CASSPPAWVGQETQYF. Full variable domain (missing parts from reference TRBV14 and TRBJ2-5): EAGVTQFPSHSVIEKGQTVTLRCDPISGHDNLYWYRRVMGKEIKFLLHFVKESKQDESGMPNNRFLAERTGGTYSTLKVQPAELEDSGVYFCASSPPAWVGQETQYFGPGTRLLVL.

This clonotype showed up many times. CDR3: CAISSTGGGELFF. In DNA, the CDR3 is TGTGCCATCAGTTCGACAGGAGGCGGGGAGCTGTTTTTT. This sequence joins TRBV10-3 and TRBJ2-2, with a tentative D call TRBD1 (6 bases). The germline V and J ends were trimmed by 5 bases and 7 bases, with 11 bases remaining between them. The CDR3 covers 13 residues. The germline V gene has CDR1 ENHRY and CDR2 SYGVKD.

This clonotype has at least ten counts. The V gene is TRBV28, the J gene TRBJ1-3; no definite D call. The germline gives CDR1 MDHEN, CDR2 SYDVKM. V was clipped by 4 bases and J by 2 bases, with 3 bases between them. This CDR3 is built from 12 residues. The CDR3 sequence is CASSSAGNTIYF. For the CDR3, the DNA is TGTGCCAGCAGTTCAGCTGGAAACACCATATATTTT.

Details on this clonotype: This clone may be a read error of a much larger clone one base away. CDR3 protein: CASRQGRGGADTQYF. The CDR3 DNA reads TGTGCCAGCAGGCAAGGTAGGGGGGGCGCAGATACGCAGTATTTT. This chain uses TRBV4-2 with TRBJ2-3; tentatively, D is TRBD2 (7 bases). The CDR3 runs 15 residues. Germline loops: CDR1 LGHNA, CDR2 YNFKEQ.

Turning to this clonotype: One base away lies a much larger clone, so this may be a sequencing read error. The chain links TRBV18 to TRBJ2-1; D not certain. Germline CDR1 and CDR2: KGHSH and LQKENI. The length of the CDR3 is 15 residues. The CDR3 coding sequence is TGTGCCTGCTCTCCCGGCTACAGCTCCTACAATGAGCAGTTCTTC. Encoded protein: CACSPGYSSYNEQFF. Combining the CDR3 with reference TRBV18 and TRBJ2-1 gives the whole variable domain NAGVMQNPRHLVRRRGQEARLRCSPMKGHSHVYWYRQLPEEGLKFMVYLQKENIIDESGMPKERFSAEFPKEGPSILRIQQVVRGDSAAYFCACSPGYSSYNEQFFGPGTRLTVL.

This clonotype was picked up many times. The chain joins TRBV5-6 to TRBJ2-1; 10 bases agree with TRBD2. This CDR3 is 16 amino acids long. With 4 bases clipped from V and 7 bases from J, the junction kept 11 bases outside the gene matches. CDR1 is SGHDT, CDR2 YYEEEE, per germline. In DNA form, the CDR3 reads TGTGCCAGCAGCCCCCTTGAAACTAGCGGGGTAAATGAGCAGTTCTTC. Protein product: CASSPLETSGVNEQFF.

This clonotype occurred a few times. The chain couples TRBV20-1 to TRBJ2-2; D might be TRBD1 (5 bases). Trimming took off 3 bases at V and 6 bases at J, with 14 bases between the two ends. This CDR3 comprises 14 residues. Per the germline V gene, CDR1 is DFQATT and CDR2 is SNEGSKA (reference sequence). CDR3 region: CSARETVSAGELFF. The CDR3 DNA is TGCAGTGCTAGGGAGACAGTCAGCGCCGGGGAGCTGTTTTTT.

This clonotype showed up many times. The V call is TRBV5-6, the J call TRBJ2-3; TRBD2 aligns across 12 bases. The germline V gene has CDR1 SGHDT and CDR2 YYEEEE. This CDR3 comprises 16 residues. After removal of 3 bases from V and 5 bases from J, the junction contained 7 bases not matched to a gene. In DNA form, the CDR3 reads TGTGCCAGCAGCTCATATCCTAGCGGGGGGGTAGATACGCAGTATTTT. Translation gives CASSSYPSGGVDTQYF.

This clonotype was seen repeatedly, ten times or more. The V and J genes are TRBV12-3 or TRBV12-4 and TRBJ2-3; D is uncertain. The CDR3 loop spans 15 amino acids. Trimming removed 5 bases from V and 0 bases from J, with 12 bases in between. The CDR3 here is CASSDPDGSTDTQYF. CDR3 sequence (DNA): TGTGCCAGCAGTGACCCGGACGGTAGCACAGATACGCAGTATTTT.

At least ten counts were recorded for this clonotype. This sequence joins TRBV29-1 and TRBJ2-4; D not resolved. V was cut by 6 bases and J by 0 bases, with 21 bases left in between. CDR3 length: 17 amino acids. Germline assignment: CDR1 SQVTM and CDR2 ANQGSEA. CDR3 nucleotide sequence: TGCAGCGTGGTAGACCCGAATTTGGGCCTAGCCAAAAACATTCAGTACTTC. It is translated as CSVVDPNLGLAKNIQYF. Full variable domain (remainder filled in from reference TRBV29-1 and TRBJ2-4): SAVISQKPSRDICQRGTSLTIQCQVDSQVTMMFWYRQQPGQSLTLIATANQGSEATYESGFVIDKFPISRPNLTFSTLTVSNMSPEDSSIYLCSVVDPNLGLAKNIQYFGAGTRLSVL.

This clonotype appeared many times. This chain links TRBV25-1 with TRBJ2-7, with 10 nucleotides matching TRBD2. CDR1 is MGHDK, CDR2 SYGVNS, per germline. The V gene end was trimmed by 7 bases and the J gene end by 1 base; junction bases not matched to a gene: 4. The CDR3 spans 14 residues. The CDR3 sequence: CASTGLADSYEQYF. The CDR3 DNA follows: TGTGCCAGCACTGGACTAGCGGATTCCTACGAGCAGTACTTC.

This clonotype was recorded many times. V and J are TRBV29-1 and TRBJ2-3; D remains ambiguous. With 4 bases removed from V and 8 bases from J, the gap between germline ends came to 1 base. This CDR3 is 8 amino acids long. Per the germline V gene, CDR1 is SQVTM and CDR2 is ANQGSEA. In DNA form, the CDR3 reads TGCAGCGTTGGTACGCAGTATTTT. Encoded protein: CSVGTQYF.

This clonotype was picked up many times. This sequence joins TRBV29-1 and TRBJ2-2, with D maybe TRBD1 (6 bases). Trimming cost V 4 bases and J 7 bases, with 10 bases left between them. The germline CDR1 and CDR2 sequences are SQVTM and ANQGSEA. CDR3 length equals 12 residues. The CDR3 protein is CSVGQVIGELFF. The CDR3 DNA reads as TGCAGCGTTGGACAGGTCATCGGGGAGCTGTTTTTT.

This clonotype was seen repeatedly, ten times or more. The chain is built from TRBV7-2 and TRBJ1-6; D not resolved. The CDR3 covers 15 residues. Germline CDR1 and CDR2: SGHTA and FQGNSA. Trimming removed 6 bases at V and 9 bases at J, with 18 bases between. In DNA form, the CDR3 reads TGTGCCAGCAGTTATTTTTTCGCGGGAGCTTCACCCCTCCACTTT. This encodes CASSYFFAGASPLHF. Supplemented by reference TRBV7-2 and TRBJ1-6, the full variable domain reads GAGVSQSPSNKVTEKGKDVELRCDPISGHTALYWYRQSLGQGLEFLIYFQGNSAPDKSGLPSDRFSAERTGGSVSTLTIQRTQQEDSAVYLCASSYFFAGASPLHFGNGTRLTVT.

The rearrangement uses TRBV7-2 and TRBJ2-7; 7 positions match TRBD1. The CDR3 extends over 14 amino acids. J lost 3 bases, V lost 0 bases, and 2 bases had no gene match. Germline CDR1 is SGHTA and CDR2 is FQGNSA. The chain's CDR3 is CASSLAYRGYEQYF. The CDR3 DNA reads as TGTGCCAGCAGCTTAGCCTACAGGGGCTACGAGCAGTACTTC. Together with reference TRBV7-2 and TRBJ2-7, the CDR3 gives the full variable domain: GAGVSQSPSNKVTEKGKDVELRCDPISGHTALYWYRQSLGQGLEFLIYFQGNSAPDKSGLPSDRFSAERTGGSVSTLTIQRTQQEDSAVYLCASSLAYRGYEQYFGPGTRLTVT.

This clonotype was seen many times. V usage is TRBV27 and J usage is TRBJ2-5; D is unresolved. The CDR3 totals 13 residues. The germline CDR1 and CDR2 sequences are MNHEY and SMNVEV (reference sequence). V was clipped by 3 bases and J by 5 bases, with 10 bases between them. CDR3 in DNA: TGTGCCAGCAGTTTCTTGGGTCGGGAGACCCAGTACTTC. Encoded protein: CASSFLGRETQYF.

This clonotype has ten or more counts. The CDR3 DNA is TGTGCCAGCAGCTATCCGGGACTAGCGGGAGGAGTCCCAGATACGCAGTATTTT. Amino acids: CASSYPGLAGGVPDTQYF. The V call is TRBV11-1, the J call TRBJ2-3; 15 bases map to TRBD2. Per germline, CDR1 SGHAT and CDR2 FQDESV (reference sequence). CDR3 length: 18 amino acids. V lost 4 bases, J lost 4 bases, and 9 bases stayed unmatched. The variable domain in full, completed from reference TRBV11-1 and TRBJ2-3, reads EAEVAQSPRYKITEKSQAVAFWCDPISGHATLYWYRQILGQGPELLVQFQDESVVDDSQLPKDRFSAERLKGVDSTLKIQPAELGDSAMYLCASSYPGLAGGVPDTQYFGPGTRLTVL.

There are a few counts of this clonotype. The V and J genes are TRBV7-2 and TRBJ2-7; D perhaps matches TRBD1 (5 bases). Trimming took off 1 base at V and 2 bases at J, with 12 bases between the two ends. CDR1 and CDR2 (germline): SGHTA, FQGNSA. The CDR3 is 15 residues long. CDR3 bases: TGTGCCAGCAGCTTAGGGTGGGGCGACCCCTACGAGCAGTACTTC. Amino acid sequence: CASSLGWGDPYEQYF.

Details on this clonotype: This sequence may be a read error, since a much larger clone differs from it by one base. The chain links TRBV28 to TRBJ2-2; D is possibly TRBD1 or TRBD2 (5 bases each). Germline loops: CDR1 MDHEN, CDR2 SYDVKM. The CDR3 is 15 amino acids. Between the trimmed V and J ends, which lost 5 bases and 7 bases, there was a span of 17 bases. CDR3: CASSLTGTPVGELFF. The CDR3 bases are TGTGCCAGCAGTCTTACCGGGACCCCAGTCGGGGAGCTGTTTTTT.

This clonotype was seen repeatedly, ten times or more. The CDR3 DNA reads as TGTGCCAGCAGTCGCGACAGAAAGCAGTTCTTC. Translated, it gives CASSRDRKQFF. This chain links TRBV6-5 with TRBJ2-1, with D possibly being TRBD1 (5 bases). The V gene lost 5 bases and the J gene lost 11 bases, with 10 bases spanning the gap. CDR1 is MNHEY, CDR2 SVGAGI, per germline. This CDR3 is 11 amino acids long.

For the CDR3, the DNA is TGTGCCAGCAGTTCCGTTAGATCCCACACTATAGATACGCAGTATTTT. Its translation is CASSSVRSHTIDTQYF. This rearrangement joins TRBV7-9 to TRBJ2-3; D unresolved. Trimming pared 6 bases from V and 5 bases from J, leaving 21 bases between. Germline CDR1 SEHNR, CDR2 FQNEAQ (reference sequence). The CDR3 extends over 16 amino acids.

This clonotype was seen repeatedly, ten times or more. This rearrangement joins TRBV9 to TRBJ1-2; D is unclear. The CDR3 contains 15 residues. The germline V gene has CDR1 SGDLS and CDR2 YYNGEE. The V and J ends lost 4 bases and 1 base respectively, with 14 bases between them. The CDR3 DNA sequence: TGTGCCAGCAGCCGGAGTTTTGGGGTTAACTATGGCTACACCTTC. This gives the protein CASSRSFGVNYGYTF.